A selection of T cell receptor beta chains follows, all from one sample in a study of blood T cells in healthy people across ages. TCRdb itself ran the 5' RACE reads through MiXCR, one entry per CDR3 protein. The sample lists roughly 1,100,000 distinct CDR3 sequences, about 25% occurring once. These data also formed part of another study, on T cells of mothers and their children.

The sequencing sample was made of blood. The receptors were sampled from a girl aged 2-10 years in good health. Each CDR3 is given with its conserved first and last residue. D genes are given only for firm matches. Not every row has a clone size; where given, it reads once, few, many or a size class.

j_call d_call clone_size v_call cdr3_nt cdr3_aa
TRBJ2-5 TRBD2 few TRBV20-1 TGCAGTGCAAGAAGCGGGGGGACACAAGAGACCCAGTACTTC CSARSGGTQETQYF
TRBJ2-1 NA NA TRBV7-3 TGTGCCAGCAGCTTAATGGGGCCGACTAGCTACAATGAGCAGTTCTTC CASSLMGPTSYNEQFF
TRBJ2-5 NA NA TRBV7-9 TGTGCCAGCGGTATAGCGGTGACCCAAGAGACCCAGTACTTC CASGIAVTQETQYF
TRBJ1-2 NA few TRBV7-9 TGTGCCAGCAGCACTCAGCAGGATGGCTACACCTTC CASSTQQDGYTF
TRBJ2-5 TRBD2 NA TRBV29-1 TGCAGCGTTGATCTCCCCGGGGGGGGACTACAAGAGACCCAGTACTTC CSVDLPGGGLQETQYF
TRBJ2-5 NA NA TRBV2 TGTGCCAGCCGTAAGGAAGCCACGTTGGGGACCCAGTACTTC CASRKEATLGTQYF
TRBJ1-2 NA NA TRBV28 TGTGCCAGCAGTTTCCCCGGGACCCTCCCCGACTATGGCTACACCTTC CASSFPGTLPDYGYTF
TRBJ1-2 NA NA TRBV29-1 TGCAGCGTTGAAGATGGTCTCGACAGGCATTCTGGCTACACCTTC CSVEDGLDRHSGYTF
TRBJ2-1 TRBD2 few TRBV3-1 TGTGCCAGCAGCCAAGAGGGCGGGGGTACCTACAATGAGCAGTTCTTC CASSQEGGGTYNEQFF
TRBJ2-7 NA few TRBV29-1 TGCAGCGTTGATGGTTACTCAGACAGCTCCTACGAGCAGTACTTC CSVDGYSDSSYEQYF
TRBJ2-4 TRBD2 NA TRBV5-1 TGCGCCAGCAGCTTCCCCTTCGGGCGGGAGAGAACGACCAAAAACATTCAGTACTTC CASSFPFGRERTTKNIQYF
TRBJ2-4 TRBD1 few TRBV28 TGTGCCAGCAGTTTTAGCCCAGAAGGACAGGGGAAAAACATTCAGTACTTC CASSFSPEGQGKNIQYF
TRBJ2-3 NA NA TRBV18 TGTGCCAGCTCACCAGATCCCGACAGCACAGATACGCAGTATTTT CASSPDPDSTDTQYF
TRBJ2-3 TRBD2 NA TRBV14 TGTGCCAGTGCTAGCGGGATCACAGATACGCAGTATTTT CASASGITDTQYF
TRBJ2-4 NA NA TRBV4-2 TGTGCCAGCAGCCTGCCCCCCCGGGGAGCCAAAAACATTCAGTACTTC CASSLPPRGAKNIQYF
TRBJ1-1 NA few TRBV7-3 TGTGCCAGCAGCCCCACCGCCAGGGTGGAAGCTTTCTTT CASSPTARVEAFF
TRBJ1-2 NA NA TRBV7-2 TGTGCCAGCAGGGAGCCACCTAACTATGGCTACACCTTC CASREPPNYGYTF
TRBJ2-7 NA NA TRBV4-1 TGCGCCAGCAGCCAAGATCGCGGTCCACCACTCTACGAGCAGTACTTC CASSQDRGPPLYEQYF
TRBJ2-1 NA many TRBV12-3/TRBV12-4 TGTGCCAGCAGTTCGGGGATCTCCTACAATGAGCAGTTCTTC CASSSGISYNEQFF
TRBJ2-2 NA NA TRBV29-1 TGCAGCGCCCAAGGATACACCGGGGAGCTGTTTTTT CSAQGYTGELFF
TRBJ2-1 NA NA TRBV7-6 TGTGCCAGCAGCTTAGGAGACTATGAGCAGTTCTTC CASSLGDYEQFF
TRBJ1-1 NA NA TRBV7-8 TGTGCCAGCAGCTGGCACCAGGAGGGAACTGAAGCTTTCTTT CASSWHQEGTEAFF
TRBJ2-1 NA NA TRBV6-5 TGTGCCAGCAGGAAAGACGCGGCCTACAATGAGCAGTTCTTC CASRKDAAYNEQFF
TRBJ2-1 NA few TRBV7-9 TGTGCCAGCAGCTTAAGTTACGGCGACCATATATACAATGAGCAGTTCTTC CASSLSYGDHIYNEQFF
TRBJ2-3 NA NA TRBV3-1 TGTGCCAGCAGCCCTCTGGGCGGCGGGATGTGTGCAGATACGCAGTATTTT CASSPLGGGMCADTQYF
TRBJ2-5 NA NA TRBV5-1 TGCGCCAGCAGAGAAATTGGACAGTACCAAGAGACCCAGTACTTC CASREIGQYQETQYF
TRBJ1-2 NA NA TRBV12-3/TRBV12-4 TGTGCCAGCAGTTTAAGGGGGGACTACACCTTC CASSLRGDYTF
TRBJ1-1 NA NA TRBV29-1 TGCAGCGTTGTCCAGAGCACTGAAGCTTTCTTT CSVVQSTEAFF
TRBJ2-1 TRBD2 few TRBV3-1 TGTGCCAGCAGCCAAGTAAGCGGGAGGGCAAATGAGCAGTTCTTC CASSQVSGRANEQFF